This T cell receptor beta chain originates from a study of CD8 T cells in ankylosing spondylitis. Findings of the study overall: Several highly homologous variants made up a TCR beta motif, and this motif appeared characteristic of ankylosing spondylitis blood. Significantly higher representation of disease-linked clones was reported for matched ankylosing spondylitis synovial fluid. With a CD8+ phenotype, disease-linked clones were relatively rare in peripheral blood.

A quantitative 5'-RACE method, one with molecular barcodes, was used to make TCR beta libraries. MiXCR was run by TCRdb on the 5' RACE reads, yielding one entry per CDR3 protein. This sample has roughly 670,000 distinct CDR3 sequences, with roughly 19% found just once. The CDR3 contains 16 residues. Unmatched junction bases numbered 7, after V lost 0 bases and J lost 3 bases. Germline V CDR1 and CDR2: LNHNV, YYDKDF (reference sequence). This clonotype was seen many times. Its target is unknown. Sequencing was carried out using blood, either unsorted or a sorted T cell fraction (not recorded which). The V gene is TRBV15, the J gene TRBJ1-1; 7 nucleotides agree with TRBD1. The receptor's source is a male donor with ankylosing spondylitis. The CDR3: CATSRDRQGSDTEAFF. CDR3 sequence (DNA): TGTGCCACCAGCAGAGATCGACAGGGTTCGGACACTGAAGCTTTCTTT.